Included here is one TCR beta chain sequence, with context. Its cognate antigen is unknown. The entry originates in a study of CD8 T cells in Susac syndrome. The CDR3 totals 15 residues. V was pared by 3 bases and J by 8 bases, with 21 bases between. Germline CDR1 GTSNPN, CDR2 SVGIG (reference sequence). Random hexamers were used to reverse transcribe an amount of about 0.45 to 1 ug RNA. TCRdb itself ran the immunoSEQ multiplex PCR reads through MiXCR, one entry per CDR3 protein. The sample holds around 200,000 distinct CDR3 sequences; around 94% are singletons and the top ten take 0.099%. Study-wide results and limits: None of the CD4+ T cell repertoires in Susac syndrome showed clonal expansion.

CD8+ and CD4+ T cells from blood underwent TCR beta sequencing, which was carried out in a high-throughput format. Sequencing used CD4+ T cells from PBMCs. The chain is built from TRBV30 and TRBJ2-3; D may be TRBD2 (6 bases). The TCR comes from a human donor with Susac syndrome. CDR3 coding DNA: TGTGCCTGGAGCCCTGGGGTAGCGGCCCCATTTACGCAGTATTTT. It encodes CAWSPGVAAPFTQYF. Variable domain in full (rest from reference TRBV30 and TRBJ2-3): SQTIHQWPATLVQPVGSPLSLECTVEGTSNPNLYWYRQAAGRGLQLLFYSVGIGQISSEVPQNLSASRPQDRQFILSSKKLLLSDSGFYLCAWSPGVAAPFTQYFGPGTRLTVL.